The entry below describes one T cell receptor beta chain. Germline V gene sequence: CDR1 SGHAT, CDR2 FQNNGV. The CDR3 is 14 residues long. V lost 5 bases and J lost 5, with 15 bases in between. Each CDR3 protein is one row after TCRdb ran MiXCR on the PCR reads. The data contain some 21,000 distinct CDR3 sequences, 35% to 40% of them singletons. The sample originates from a study of tumor-infiltrating lymphocytes in oesophageal squamous cell carcinoma. Material: esophageal tumor tissue. This rearrangement joins TRBV11-2 to TRBJ1-1; D perhaps matches TRBD1 (6 bases). The clonotype was recovered from a male donor with esophageal squamous cell carcinoma. The DNA of the CDR3 is TGTGCCAGCAGCCGATGGGGGGCAGGGACTGAAGCTTTCTTT. It codes for CASSRWGAGTEAFF.